This T cell receptor (beta chain) was documented in a study of control samples from healthy donors and cancer patients. Using immunoSEQ multiplex PCR, the repertoire was profiled, and TCRdb retains in-frame clones only, with some absent. The sample records fewer than 120,000 clones, around nine tenths being singletons. CDR1 is KGHDR, CDR2 SFDVKD, per germline. The CDR3 sequence is 16 residues long. The J segment lost 8 bases and the V segment lost 6 bases, leaving 11 bases of the junction unmatched. The receptor was isolated from an older woman with lung cancer. The rearrangement uses TRBV24-1 and TRBJ2-1, with 11 bases lining up with TRBD2. The sample taken for sequencing was PBMCs. The CDR3 DNA reads as TGTGCCACCAGTCCACCCGGAGTAGCGGGAGGGCATGAGCAGTTCTTC. Encoded protein: CATSPPGVAGGHEQFF.